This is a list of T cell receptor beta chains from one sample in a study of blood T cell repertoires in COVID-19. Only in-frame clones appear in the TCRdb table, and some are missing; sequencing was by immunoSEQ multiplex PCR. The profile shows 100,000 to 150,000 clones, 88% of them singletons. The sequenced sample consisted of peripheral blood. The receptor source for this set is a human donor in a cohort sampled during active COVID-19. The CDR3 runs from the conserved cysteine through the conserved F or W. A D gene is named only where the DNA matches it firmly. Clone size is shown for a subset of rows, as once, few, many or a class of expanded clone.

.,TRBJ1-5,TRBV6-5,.,CASSGEENQPQHF,TGTGCCAGCTCGGGAGAGGAGAATCAGCCCCAGCATTTT
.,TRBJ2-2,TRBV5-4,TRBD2,CASSPLVRGRSPGELFF,TGTGCCAGCAGCCCTCTTGTTCGCGGGAGATCGCCCGGGGAGCTGTTTTTT
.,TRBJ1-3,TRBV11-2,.,CASSLLPRTPGNTIYF,TGTGCCAGCAGCTTACTCCCTAGGACTCCTGGAAACACCATATATTTT
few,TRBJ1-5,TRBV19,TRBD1,CASRDRLYQPQHF,TGTGCCAGTAGGGACAGGCTCTATCAGCCCCAGCATTTT
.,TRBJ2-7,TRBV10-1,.,CASSPLSSSYEQYF,TGCGCCAGCAGCCCTCTGTCCTCCTCCTACGAGCAGTACTTC
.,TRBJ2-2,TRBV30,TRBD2,CAWRPTAGSTGELFF,TGTGCCTGGAGGCCCACAGCGGGGAGCACCGGGGAGCTGTTTTTT
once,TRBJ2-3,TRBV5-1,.,CASSLIGSGTDTQYF,TGCGCCAGCAGCTTAATAGGAAGCGGCACAGATACGCAGTATTTT
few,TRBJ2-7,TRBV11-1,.,CASSLNGGSYEQYF,TGTGCCAGCAGCTTAAACGGCGGCTCCTACGAGCAGTACTTC
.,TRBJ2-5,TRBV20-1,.,CSASGAGETQYF,TGCAGTGCTAGTGGGGCGGGGGAGACCCAGTACTTC
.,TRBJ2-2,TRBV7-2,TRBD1,CASSRDHRGAGELFF,TGTGCCAGCAGTAGGGACCACAGGGGAGCCGGGGAGCTGTTTTTT
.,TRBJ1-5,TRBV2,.,CASSEKGRGESGNQPQHF,TGTGCCAGCAGTGAAAAAGGACGGGGGGAGTCGGGCAATCAGCCCCAGCATTTT
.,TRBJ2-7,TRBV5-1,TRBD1,CASSPRQGYEQYF,TGCGCCAGCAGCCCTAGACAGGGCTACGAGCAGTACTTC
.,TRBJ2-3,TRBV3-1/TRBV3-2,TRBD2,CASSQAGGHGTQYF,TGTGCCAGCAGTCAAGCGGGGGGGCATGGTACGCAGTATTTT
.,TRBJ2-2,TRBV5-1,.,CASSPSLSGERDGELFF,TGCGCCAGCAGCCCGTCCCTTTCGGGGGAACGGGACGGGGAGCTGTTTTTT
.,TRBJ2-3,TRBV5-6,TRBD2,CASSLSRGAGSSDTQYF,TGTGCCAGCAGCTTATCCCGTGGAGCGGGGTCCTCAGATACGCAGTATTTT
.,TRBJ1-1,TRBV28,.,CASSFRAGSSTEAFF,TGTGCCAGCAGTTTTAGGGCAGGGTCGAGCACTGAAGCTTTCTTT
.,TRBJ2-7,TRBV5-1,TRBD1,CASRLGQGAYEQYF,TGCGCCAGCAGATTGGGACAGGGGGCGTACGAGCAGTACTTC
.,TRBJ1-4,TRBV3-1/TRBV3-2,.,CASSRRGGTDEKLFF,TGTGCCAGCAGCCGGAGGGGGGGAACTGATGAAAAACTGTTTTTT
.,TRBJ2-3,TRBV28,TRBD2,CAWRLAGADTQYF,TGTGCCTGGAGACTAGCGGGAGCAGATACGCAGTATTTT
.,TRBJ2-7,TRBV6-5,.,CASRPERRSYEQYF,TGTGCCAGCAGGCCCGAGCGGCGTTCCTACGAGCAGTACTTC
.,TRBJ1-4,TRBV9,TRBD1,CASSVVTGSGEKLFF,TGTGCCAGCAGCGTAGTGACAGGGAGTGGTGAAAAACTGTTTTTT
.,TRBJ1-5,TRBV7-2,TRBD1,CASSLNRGYQPQHF,TGTGCCAGCAGCTTAAACAGGGGGTATCAGCCCCAGCATTTT
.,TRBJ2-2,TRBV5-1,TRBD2,CASSLAGRGGRTGELFF,TGCGCCAGCAGCTTGGCCGGTCGGGGGGGCCGTACCGGGGAGCTGTTTTTT
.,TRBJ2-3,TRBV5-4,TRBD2,CASSLASGRPYTDTQYF,TGTGCCAGCAGCTTGGCTAGCGGGAGGCCCTACACAGATACGCAGTATTTT
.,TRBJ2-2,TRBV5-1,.,CASSFVSNTGELFF,TGCGCCAGCAGCTTTGTCAGTAACACCGGGGAGCTGTTTTTT
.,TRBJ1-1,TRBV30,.,CACPTGHQNTEAFF,TGTGCCTGCCCGACGGGACATCAGAACACTGAAGCTTTCTTT
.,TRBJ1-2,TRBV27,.,CASSPQRTYYGYTF,TGTGCCAGCAGTCCCCAGCGAACGTACTATGGCTACACCTTC
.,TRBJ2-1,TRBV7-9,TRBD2,CASSLWIGEGPSSYNEQFF,TGTGCCAGCAGCCTATGGATTGGGGAGGGCCCGAGCTCCTACAATGAGCAGTTCTTC
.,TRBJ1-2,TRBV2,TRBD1,CASSKTGQNGYTF,TGTGCCAGCTCAAAGACAGGGCAAAATGGCTACACCTTC
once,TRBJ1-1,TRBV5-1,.,CASSPGMGSRGGLDTEAFF,TGCGCCAGCAGCCCGGGGATGGGCAGTCGAGGGGGATTGGACACTGAAGCTTTCTTT
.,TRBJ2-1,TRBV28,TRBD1,CASSFPNRGGSYNEQFF,TGTGCCAGCAGTTTCCCAAACAGGGGTGGCTCCTACAATGAGCAGTTCTTC
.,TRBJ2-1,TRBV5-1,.,CASSPGQSSYNEQFF,TGCGCCAGCAGCCCTGGACAGAGCTCCTACAATGAGCAGTTCTTC
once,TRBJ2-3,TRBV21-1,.,CASVWVVGSDTQYF,TGTGCCAGCGTTTGGGTAGTCGGGTCAGATACGCAGTATTTT
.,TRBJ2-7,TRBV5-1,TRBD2,CASSAGRSAYEQYF,TGCGCCAGCAGCGCCGGGAGGTCGGCCTACGAGCAGTACTTC
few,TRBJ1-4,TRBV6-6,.,CASSSDTPSNEKLFF,TGTGCCAGCAGTTCGGACACTCCAAGTAATGAAAAACTGTTTTTT
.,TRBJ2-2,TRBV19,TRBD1,CASSMDRVGAGELFF,TGTGCCAGTAGTATGGACAGGGTCGGGGCCGGGGAGCTGTTTTTT
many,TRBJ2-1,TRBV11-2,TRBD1,CASSPRLGTGSYNEQFF,TGTGCCAGCAGCCCCCGATTGGGGACAGGGTCCTACAATGAGCAGTTCTTC
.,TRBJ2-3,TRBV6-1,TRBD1,CASSEDRGADTQYF,TGTGCCAGCAGTGAGGACAGGGGTGCAGATACGCAGTATTTT
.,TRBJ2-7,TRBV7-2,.,CASSLEGSYGEQYF,TGTGCCAGCAGCTTGGAGGGGTCCTACGGGGAGCAGTACTTC
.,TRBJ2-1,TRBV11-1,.,CASSLSTDNEQFF,TGTGCCAGCAGCTTATCGACAGACAATGAGCAGTTCTTC
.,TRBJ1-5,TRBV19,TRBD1,CDPEGRQGASNQPQHF,TGTGACCCCGAGGGCCGACAGGGTGCAAGCAATCAGCCCCAGCATTTT
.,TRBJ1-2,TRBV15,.,CATSISRGYGYTF,TGTGCCACCAGCATTTCTCGGGGCTATGGCTACACCTTC
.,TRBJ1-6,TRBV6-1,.,CASSEVGESSYNSPLHF,TGTGCCAGCAGTGAAGTCGGTGAGAGCTCCTATAATTCACCCCTCCACTTT
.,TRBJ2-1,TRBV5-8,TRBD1,CASSWTGVRVEQFF,TGTGCCAGCAGCTGGACAGGGGTGAGGGTTGAGCAGTTCTTC
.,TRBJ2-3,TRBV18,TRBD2,CASSTLAGGSTDTQYF,TGTGCCAGCTCAACGCTAGCGGGGGGGAGCACAGATACGCAGTATTTT
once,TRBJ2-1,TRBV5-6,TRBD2,CASSPLSGTSSYNEQFF,TGTGCCAGCAGCCCCCTCTCCGGGACTAGCTCCTACAATGAGCAGTTCTTC
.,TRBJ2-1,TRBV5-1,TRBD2,CASRMVAGMNEQFF,TGCGCCAGCAGAATGGTAGCGGGGATGAATGAGCAGTTCTTC
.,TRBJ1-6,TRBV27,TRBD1,CASSLQGGLNSPLHF,TGTGCCAGCAGTCTTCAGGGGGGACTTAATTCACCCCTCCACTTT
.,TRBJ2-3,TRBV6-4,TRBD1,CASSVNRGGTDTQYF,TGTGCCAGCAGTGTCAACAGGGGTGGCACAGATACGCAGTATTTT
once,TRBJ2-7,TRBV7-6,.,CASSLEGTFAYEQYF,TGTGCCAGCAGCTTAGAAGGGACTTTCGCCTACGAGCAGTACTTC
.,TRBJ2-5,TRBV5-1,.,CASSSTGAGFETQYF,TGCGCCAGCAGCTCGACAGGAGCTGGATTCGAGACCCAGTACTTC
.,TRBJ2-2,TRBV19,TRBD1,CASTPDRGNTGELFF,TGTGCCAGTACCCCGGACAGGGGTAACACCGGGGAGCTGTTTTTT
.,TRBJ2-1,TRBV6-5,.,CASSYSGNKGDEQFF,TGTGCCAGCAGTTACTCCGGGAATAAGGGGGATGAGCAGTTCTTC
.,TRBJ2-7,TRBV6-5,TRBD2,CASTAGGLRYEQYF,TGTGCCAGCACCGCGGGGGGGCTCCGGTACGAGCAGTACTTC
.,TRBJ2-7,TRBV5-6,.,CASSMGPGTRSYEQYF,TGTGCCAGCAGCATGGGCCCCGGGACACGTTCCTACGAGCAGTACTTC
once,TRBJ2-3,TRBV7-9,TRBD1,CASSTGQGWTDTQYF,TGTGCCAGCAGCACGGGACAGGGCTGGACAGATACGCAGTATTTT
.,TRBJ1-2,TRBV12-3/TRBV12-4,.,CAINSGGYGYTF,TGTGCTATAAATTCGGGGGGGTATGGCTACACCTTC